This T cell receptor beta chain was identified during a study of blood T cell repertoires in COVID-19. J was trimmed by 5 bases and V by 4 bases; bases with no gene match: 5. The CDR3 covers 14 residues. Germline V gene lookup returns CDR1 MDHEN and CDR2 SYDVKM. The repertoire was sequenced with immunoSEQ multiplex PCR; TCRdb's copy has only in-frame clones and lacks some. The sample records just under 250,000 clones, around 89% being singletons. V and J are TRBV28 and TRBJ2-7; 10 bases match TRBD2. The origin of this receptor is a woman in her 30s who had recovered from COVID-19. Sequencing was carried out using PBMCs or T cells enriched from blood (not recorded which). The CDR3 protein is CASSSSGSSHEQYF. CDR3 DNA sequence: TGTGCCAGCAGTTCTAGCGGGAGTTCCCACGAGCAGTACTTC.